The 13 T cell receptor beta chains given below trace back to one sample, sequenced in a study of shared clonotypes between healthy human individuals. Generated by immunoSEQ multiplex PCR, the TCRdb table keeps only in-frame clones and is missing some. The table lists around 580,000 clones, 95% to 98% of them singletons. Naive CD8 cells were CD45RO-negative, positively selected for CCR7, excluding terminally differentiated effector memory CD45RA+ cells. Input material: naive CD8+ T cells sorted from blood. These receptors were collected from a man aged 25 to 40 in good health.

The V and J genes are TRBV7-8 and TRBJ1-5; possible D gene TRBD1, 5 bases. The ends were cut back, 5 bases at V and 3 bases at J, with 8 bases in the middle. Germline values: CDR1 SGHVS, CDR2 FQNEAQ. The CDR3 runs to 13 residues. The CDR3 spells CASSQDINQPQHF. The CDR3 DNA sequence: TGTGCCAGCAGCCAGGACATCAATCAGCCCCAGCATTTT.

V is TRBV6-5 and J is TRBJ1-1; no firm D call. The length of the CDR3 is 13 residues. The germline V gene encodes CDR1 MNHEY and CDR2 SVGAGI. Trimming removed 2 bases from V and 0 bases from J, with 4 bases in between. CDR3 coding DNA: TGTGCCAGCAGTTACGCCATGAACACTGAAGCTTTCTTT. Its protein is CASSYAMNTEAFF.

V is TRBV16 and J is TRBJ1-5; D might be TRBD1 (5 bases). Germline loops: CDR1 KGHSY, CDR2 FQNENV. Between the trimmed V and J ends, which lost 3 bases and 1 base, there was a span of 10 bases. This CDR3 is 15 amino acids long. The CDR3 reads CASSHFQGSNQPQHF. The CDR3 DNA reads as TGTGCCAGCAGCCATTTTCAGGGAAGCAATCAGCCCCAGCATTTT.

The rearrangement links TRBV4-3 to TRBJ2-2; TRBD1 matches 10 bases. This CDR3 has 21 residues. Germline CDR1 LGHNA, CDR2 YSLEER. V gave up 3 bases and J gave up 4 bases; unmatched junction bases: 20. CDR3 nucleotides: TGCGCCAGCAGCCAGGAGTCGAAATGGACAGGGGGGAAATCCGGCACCGGGGAGCTGTTTTTT. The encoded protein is CASSQESKWTGGKSGTGELFF.

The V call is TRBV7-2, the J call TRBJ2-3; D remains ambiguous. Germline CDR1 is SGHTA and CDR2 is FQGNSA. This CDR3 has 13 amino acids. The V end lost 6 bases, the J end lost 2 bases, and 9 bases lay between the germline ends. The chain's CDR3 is CASSLVHTDTQYF. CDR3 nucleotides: TGTGCCAGCAGTCTGGTTCACACAGATACGCAGTATTTT.

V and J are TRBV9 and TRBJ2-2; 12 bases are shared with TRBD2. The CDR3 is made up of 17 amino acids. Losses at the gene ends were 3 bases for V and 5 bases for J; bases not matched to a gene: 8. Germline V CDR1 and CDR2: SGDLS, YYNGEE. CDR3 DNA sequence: TGTGCCAGCAGCGCCGCGAGGGGGACTAGCGGGACCGGGGAGCTGTTTTTT. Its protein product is CASSAARGTSGTGELFF.

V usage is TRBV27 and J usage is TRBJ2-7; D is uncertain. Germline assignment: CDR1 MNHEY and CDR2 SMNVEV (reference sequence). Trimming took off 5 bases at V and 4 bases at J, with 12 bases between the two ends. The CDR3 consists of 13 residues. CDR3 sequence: CASSPNLIYEQYF. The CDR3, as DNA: TGTGCCAGCAGTCCCAACCTCATTTACGAGCAGTACTTC.

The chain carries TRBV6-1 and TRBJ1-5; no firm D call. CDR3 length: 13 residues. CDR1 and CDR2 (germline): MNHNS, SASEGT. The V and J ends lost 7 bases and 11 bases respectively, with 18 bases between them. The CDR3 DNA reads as TGTGCCAGCACAACTGAGGCCTATTTGGCCCAGCATTTT. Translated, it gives CASTTEAYLAQHF.

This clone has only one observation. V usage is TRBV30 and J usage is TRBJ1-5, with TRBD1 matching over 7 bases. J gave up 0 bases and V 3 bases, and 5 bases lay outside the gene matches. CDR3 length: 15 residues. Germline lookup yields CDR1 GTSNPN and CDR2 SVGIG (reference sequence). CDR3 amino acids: CAWSGTAYSNQPQHF. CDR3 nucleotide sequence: TGTGCCTGGAGCGGGACAGCGTATAGCAATCAGCCCCAGCATTTT.

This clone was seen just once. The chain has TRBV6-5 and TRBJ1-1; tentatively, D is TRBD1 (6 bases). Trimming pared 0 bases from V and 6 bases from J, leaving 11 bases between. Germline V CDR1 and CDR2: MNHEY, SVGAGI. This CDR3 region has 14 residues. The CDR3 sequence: CASSYSSRGAEAFF. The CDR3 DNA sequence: TGTGCCAGCAGTTACTCGAGCAGGGGAGCTGAAGCTTTCTTT.

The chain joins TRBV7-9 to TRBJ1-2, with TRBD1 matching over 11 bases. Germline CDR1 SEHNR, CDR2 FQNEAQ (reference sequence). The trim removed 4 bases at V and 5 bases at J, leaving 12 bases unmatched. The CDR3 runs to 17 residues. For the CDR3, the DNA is TGTGCCAGCAGCTCTTGGACAGGGGGCGCGGGTACTTATGGCTACACCTTC. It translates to CASSSWTGGAGTYGYTF. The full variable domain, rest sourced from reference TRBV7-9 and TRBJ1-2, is DTGVSQNPRHKITKRGQNVTFRCDPISEHNRLYWYRQTLGQGPEFLTYFQNEAQLEKSRLLSDRFSAERPKGSFSTLEIQRTEQGDSAMYLCASSSWTGGAGTYGYTFGSGTRLTVV.

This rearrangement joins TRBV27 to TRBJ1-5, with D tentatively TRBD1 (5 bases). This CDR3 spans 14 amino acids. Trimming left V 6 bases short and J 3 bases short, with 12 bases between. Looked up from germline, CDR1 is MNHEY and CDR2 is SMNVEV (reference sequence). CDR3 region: CASRRRGDNQPQHF. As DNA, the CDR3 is TGTGCCAGCAGGAGGCGGGGGGACAATCAGCCCCAGCATTTT.

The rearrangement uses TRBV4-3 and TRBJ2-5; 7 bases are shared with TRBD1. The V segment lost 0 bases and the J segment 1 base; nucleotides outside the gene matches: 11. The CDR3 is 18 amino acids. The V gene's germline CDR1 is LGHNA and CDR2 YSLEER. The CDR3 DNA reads TGCGCCAGCAGCCAAGATCCTAGGACAGGAGAGGGCCAAGAGACCCAGTACTTC. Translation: CASSQDPRTGEGQETQYF.